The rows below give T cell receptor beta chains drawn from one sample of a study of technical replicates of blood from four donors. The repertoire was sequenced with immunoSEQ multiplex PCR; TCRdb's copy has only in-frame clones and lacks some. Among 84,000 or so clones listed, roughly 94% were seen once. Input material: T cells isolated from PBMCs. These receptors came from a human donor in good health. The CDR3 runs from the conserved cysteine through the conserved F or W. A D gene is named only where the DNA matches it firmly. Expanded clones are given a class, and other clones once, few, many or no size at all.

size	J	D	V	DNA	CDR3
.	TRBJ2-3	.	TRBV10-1	TGCGCCAGCAGTGAGTCTGTTGGACTAACGGCAGATACGCAGTATTTT	CASSESVGLTADTQYF
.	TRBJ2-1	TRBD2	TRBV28	TGTGCCAGCGTAACGGGTAGCGGGGGGGCTCGGTACAATGAGCAGTTCTTC	CASVTGSGGARYNEQFF
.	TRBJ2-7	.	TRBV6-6	TGTGCCAGCAGTTACCTAGGGGATCCCCCATACGAGCAGTACTTC	CASSYLGDPPYEQYF
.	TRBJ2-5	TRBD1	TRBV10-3	TGTGCCATCAGTACCGGACAGGGGGCTTTGGAGACCCAGTACTTC	CAISTGQGALETQYF
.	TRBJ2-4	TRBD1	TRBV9	TGTGCCAGCAGCGTAGGTCGGGACAGGGGGCCGGGAAACATTCAGTACTTC	CASSVGRDRGPGNIQYF
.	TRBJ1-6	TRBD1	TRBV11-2	TGTGCCAGCAGCAACCCTGGACAGGGGGCCTTCTATAATTCACCCCTCCACTTT	CASSNPGQGAFYNSPLHF
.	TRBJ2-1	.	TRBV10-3	TGTGCCATCAGTGAGTCCTATAAGATCCATGAGCAGTTCTTC	CAISESYKIHEQFF
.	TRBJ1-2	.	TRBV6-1	TGTGCCAGCAGTGCATATACGGGATATGGCTACACCTTC	CASSAYTGYGYTF
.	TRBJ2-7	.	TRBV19	TGTGCCAGTAGTATAGGTATCTCCTACGAGCAGTACTTC	CASSIGISYEQYF
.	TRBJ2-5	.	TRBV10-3	TGTGCCTCAAAAGGGGGGGCCGGGGAGACCCAGTACTTC	CASKGGAGETQYF
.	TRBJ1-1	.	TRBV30	TGTGCCTGGGTAATATTGGTAGATGGAGAAAACACTGAAGCTTTCTTT	CAWVILVDGENTEAFF
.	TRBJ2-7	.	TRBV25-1	TGTGCCAGCAGTGCTCGGTCCTACGAGCAGTACTTC	CASSARSYEQYF
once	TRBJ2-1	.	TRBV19	TGTGCCAGTAGTATAGTGCAGGGGAAGCGTGCCTACAATGAGCAGTTCTTC	CASSIVQGKRAYNEQFF
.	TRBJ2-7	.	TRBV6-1	TGTGCCAGCAGTGAAGTAGGCAGGTTGAGACAGCAGTACTTC	CASSEVGRLRQQYF
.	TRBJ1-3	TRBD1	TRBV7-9	TGTGCCAGCAGCTCCGTACAGGGGGAGGGAAACACCATATATTTT	CASSSVQGEGNTIYF
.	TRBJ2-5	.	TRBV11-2	TGTGCCAGCAGCCAGTTGAGGGAGACCCAGTACTTC	CASSQLRETQYF
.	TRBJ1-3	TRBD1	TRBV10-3	TGTGCCATCAGTGGCCACAGACAGGGCGCCTCTGGAAACACCATATATTTT	CAISGHRQGASGNTIYF
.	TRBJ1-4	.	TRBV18	TGTGCCAGCTCACCATGGTCGACAGATAATGAAAAACTGTTTTTT	CASSPWSTDNEKLFF
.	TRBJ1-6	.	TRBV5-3	TGTGCCAGAAGCGTGGACAGTGATAATTCACCCCTCCACTTT	CARSVDSDNSPLHF
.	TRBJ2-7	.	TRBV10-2	TGCGCCAGCACTTCGGACAGCGGCTACGAGCAGTACTTC	CASTSDSGYEQYF
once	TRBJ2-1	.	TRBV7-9	TGTGCCAGCAGCTCGGAGCGGGAGCAGTTCTTC	CASSSEREQFF
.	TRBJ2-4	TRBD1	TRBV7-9	TGTGCCAGCAGCCCCCCGGGACAGGGGAAAAACATTCAGTACTTC	CASSPPGQGKNIQYF
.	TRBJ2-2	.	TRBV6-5	TGTGCCAGCAGTTACCCCTCCGCGGGGAGCACCGGGGAGCTGTTTTTT	CASSYPSAGSTGELFF
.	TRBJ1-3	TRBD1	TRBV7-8	TGTGCCAGCAGCTTAGCTAATAGGGGGCCCTCTGGAAACACCATATATTTT	CASSLANRGPSGNTIYF
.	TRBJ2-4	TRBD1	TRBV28	TGTGCCAGCAGTAGTACCGGGACAGGGAACATTCAGTACTTC	CASSSTGTGNIQYF
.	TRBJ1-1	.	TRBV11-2	TGTGCCAGCAGCTTCCGGCCAGGGGTGAACACTGAAGCTTTCTTT	CASSFRPGVNTEAFF
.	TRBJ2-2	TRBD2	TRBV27	TGTGCCAACGCGACTAGCGGGAGAGACACCGGGGAGCTGTTTTTT	CANATSGRDTGELFF
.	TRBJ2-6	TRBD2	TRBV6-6	TGTGCCGGTAGCGGGAGGGCTGGGGCCAACGTCCTGACTTTC	CAGSGRAGANVLTF